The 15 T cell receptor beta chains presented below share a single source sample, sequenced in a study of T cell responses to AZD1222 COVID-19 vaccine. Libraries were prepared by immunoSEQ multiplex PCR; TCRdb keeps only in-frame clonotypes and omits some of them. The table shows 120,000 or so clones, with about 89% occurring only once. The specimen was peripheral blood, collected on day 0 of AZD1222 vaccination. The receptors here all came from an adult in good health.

CDR3 nucleotides: TGTGCCAGCAGTTTAGGGAGGGCGAACACCGGGGAGCTGTTTTTT. Translation gives CASSLGRANTGELFF. The chain joins TRBV28 to TRBJ2-2, with 7 bases that match TRBD2. The CDR3 spans 15 residues. Germline CDR1 reads MDHEN; CDR2 reads SYDVKM. Unmatched junction bases numbered 0, after V lost 2 bases and J lost 0 bases.

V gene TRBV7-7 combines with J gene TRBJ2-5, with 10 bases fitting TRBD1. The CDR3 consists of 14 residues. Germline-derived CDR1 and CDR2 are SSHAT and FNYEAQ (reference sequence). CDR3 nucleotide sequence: TGTGCTTCGACAGGGGGCTCGGGGCAAGAGACCCAGTACTTC. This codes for CASTGGSGQETQYF.

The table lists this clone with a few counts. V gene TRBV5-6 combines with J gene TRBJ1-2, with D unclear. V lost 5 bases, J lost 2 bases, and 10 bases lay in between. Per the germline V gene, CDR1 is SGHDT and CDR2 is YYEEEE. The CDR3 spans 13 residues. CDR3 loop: CASRGARNYGYTF. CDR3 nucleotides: TGTGCCAGCAGAGGCGCGAGAAACTATGGCTACACCTTC.

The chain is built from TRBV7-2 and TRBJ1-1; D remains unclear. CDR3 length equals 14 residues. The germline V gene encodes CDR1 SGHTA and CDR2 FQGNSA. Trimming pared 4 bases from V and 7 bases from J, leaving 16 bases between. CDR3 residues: CASSSLSLSIEAFF. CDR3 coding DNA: TGTGCCAGCAGCTCCTTATCCCTTTCAATTGAAGCTTTCTTT.

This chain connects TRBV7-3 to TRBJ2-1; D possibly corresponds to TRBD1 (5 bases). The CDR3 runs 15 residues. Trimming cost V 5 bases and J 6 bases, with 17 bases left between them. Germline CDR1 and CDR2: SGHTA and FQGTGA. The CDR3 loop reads CASSILLGVPNEQFF. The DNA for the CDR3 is TGTGCCAGCAGCATATTGCTAGGGGTCCCCAATGAGCAGTTCTTC.

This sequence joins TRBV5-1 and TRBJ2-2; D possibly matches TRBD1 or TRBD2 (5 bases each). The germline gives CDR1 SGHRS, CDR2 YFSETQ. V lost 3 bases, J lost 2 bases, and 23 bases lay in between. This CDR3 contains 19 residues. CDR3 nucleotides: TGCGCCAGCAGCTCCATTCTAACCGGGACGGCTGTCAACACCGGGGAGCTGTTTTTT. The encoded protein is CASSSILTGTAVNTGELFF.

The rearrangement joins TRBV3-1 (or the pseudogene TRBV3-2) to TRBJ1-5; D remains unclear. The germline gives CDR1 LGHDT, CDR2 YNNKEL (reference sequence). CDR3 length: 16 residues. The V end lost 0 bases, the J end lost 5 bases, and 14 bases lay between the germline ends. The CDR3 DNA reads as TGTGCCAGCAGCCAAGACTTAGGAGGCGTATATCAGCCCCAGCATTTT. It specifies CASSQDLGGVYQPQHF.

The CDR3 spells CASMTGTTNTGELFF. The DNA for the CDR3 is TGTGCCAGCATGACCGGGACAACGAACACCGGGGAGCTGTTTTTT. The J gene is TRBJ2-2, the V gene TRBV2, with D possibly matching TRBD1 (6 bases). Between the trimmed V and J ends, which lost 7 bases and 0 bases, there was a span of 12 bases. The CDR3 contains 15 residues. Germline V gene sequence: CDR1 SNHLY, CDR2 FYNNEI.

This CDR3 is CASSWDHQGEQYF. In DNA, the CDR3 is TGTGCCAGCAGCTGGGACCATCAAGGCGAGCAGTACTTC. The chain has TRBV7-3 and TRBJ2-7; D possibly uses TRBD1 or TRBD2 (5 bases each). Between the trimmed V and J ends, which lost 4 bases and 6 bases, there was a span of 13 bases. CDR1 and CDR2 (germline): SGHTA, FQGTGA. This CDR3 is built from 13 residues.

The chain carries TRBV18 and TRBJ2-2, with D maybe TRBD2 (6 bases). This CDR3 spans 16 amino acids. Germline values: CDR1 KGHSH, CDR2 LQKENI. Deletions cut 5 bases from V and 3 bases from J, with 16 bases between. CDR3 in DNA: TGTGCCAGCTCAGCGATGGAGGGCCCTCACACCGGGGAGCTGTTTTTT. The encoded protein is CASSAMEGPHTGELFF.

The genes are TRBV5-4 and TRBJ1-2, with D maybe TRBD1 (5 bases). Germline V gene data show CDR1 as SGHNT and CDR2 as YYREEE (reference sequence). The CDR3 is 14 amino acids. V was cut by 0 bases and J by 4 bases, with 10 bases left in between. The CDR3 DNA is TGTGCCAGCAGCTTGGTTGGGGGAGGCTATGGCTACACCTTC. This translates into CASSLVGGGYGYTF.

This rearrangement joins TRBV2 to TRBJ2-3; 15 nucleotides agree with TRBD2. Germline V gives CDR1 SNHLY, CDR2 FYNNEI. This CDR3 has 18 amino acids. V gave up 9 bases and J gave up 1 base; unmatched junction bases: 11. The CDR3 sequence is CARGGTGTSGGRTDTQYF. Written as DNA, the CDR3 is TGTGCCAGAGGCGGGACCGGGACTAGCGGGGGGCGCACAGATACGCAGTATTTT.

This CDR3 reads CASSQALAGASTDTQYF. For the CDR3, the DNA is TGCGCCAGCAGCCAAGCACTAGCGGGAGCAAGCACAGATACGCAGTATTTT. The rearrangement uses TRBV5-1 and TRBJ2-3; 11 nucleotides match TRBD2. Germline CDR1 reads SGHRS; CDR2 reads YFSETQ. The junction had 7 bases not matched to a gene; V was cut back by 4 bases and J by 0 bases. The CDR3 has 17 amino acids.

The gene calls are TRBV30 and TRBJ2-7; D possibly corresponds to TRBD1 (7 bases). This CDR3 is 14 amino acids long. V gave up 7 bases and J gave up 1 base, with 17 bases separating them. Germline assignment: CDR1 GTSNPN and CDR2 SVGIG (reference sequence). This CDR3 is CAYRGQGGSYEQYF. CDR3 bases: TGTGCCTACCGCGGGCAGGGGGGTTCCTACGAGCAGTACTTC. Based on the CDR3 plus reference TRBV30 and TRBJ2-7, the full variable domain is SQTIHQWPATLVQPVGSPLSLECTVEGTSNPNLYWYRQAAGRGLQLLFYSVGIGQISSEVPQNLSASRPQDRQFILSSKKLLLSDSGFYLCAYRGQGGSYEQYFGPGTRLTVT.

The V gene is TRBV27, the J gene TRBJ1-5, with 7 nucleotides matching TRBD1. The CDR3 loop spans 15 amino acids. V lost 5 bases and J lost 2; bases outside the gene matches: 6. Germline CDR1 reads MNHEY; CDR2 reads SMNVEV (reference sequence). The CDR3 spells CASSRQGWGNQPQHF. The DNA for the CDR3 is TGTGCCAGCAGTCGACAGGGTTGGGGCAATCAGCCCCAGCATTTT.